Here is one T cell receptor beta chain with its context. Its cognate antigen is unknown. This entry is derived from a study of T cell clonotyping in hematopoietic cell transplantation. This CDR3 comprises 18 residues. The study's findings and limits: Higher Inverse Simpson Index values in graft donor and pretransplant recipient predicted broader posttransplant TCR diversity. Recipient TCR diversity dropped after transplant; expanded clonotypes rose from day 30 to 180.

Clones were read by immunoSEQ multiplex PCR, and TCRdb kept only the in-frame ones, dropping some. The data contain 1,500 to 2,000 clones, more than 75% of them singletons. The V call is TRBV12-2, the J call TRBJ2-3; the tabulated D call, TRBD2, remains unverified against the DNA. TRBV12-2 is classified as a pseudogene. This sequence was found in a male patient between 18 and 35 years old who had an allogeneic stem cell transplant from a related donor, so the T cells may come from the graft donor. Some clones in this sample may be carry-over from other donors' samples. The source was PBMCs, collected at the time of graft-versus-host disease after allogeneic stem cell transplant. DNA for the CDR3: TGTGCAAGTCGCTCCATTGCCGGGACTAGCGGGAGAGGGGATACGCAGTATTTT. This encodes CASRSIAGTSGRGDTQYF.